This T cell receptor beta chain originates from a study of cytomegalovirus exposure and HLA in healthy donors. Notes on the study in general: Specificity for CMV antigens was confirmed in vitro for a few of the CMV-associated chains.

As for this clone: Its antigen remains unidentified.

Primers included in the PCR were 60 Vbeta and 13 Jbeta primers. Repertoires were generated with immunoSEQ multiplex PCR, while TCRdb's copy carries only in-frame clones and drops some. This table has more than 85,000 clones, roughly 70% appearing once. V was pared by 9 bases and J by 4 bases, with 10 bases of the junction left unmatched. The CDR3 has 14 amino acids. Germline-derived CDR1 and CDR2 are LGHNT and FRNRAP. The sample consisted of PBMCs. The receptor was isolated from a woman in her seventies in good health and CMV-seropositive. J is TRBJ2-5 and V is TRBV12-5; TRBD2 aligns across 8 bases. CDR3 sequence: CARVSRGGRETQYF. For the CDR3, the DNA is TGTGCTAGGGTCTCTCGGGGGGGAAGAGAGACCCAGTACTTC. Based on the CDR3 plus reference TRBV12-5 and TRBJ2-5, the full variable domain is DARVTQTPRHKVTEMGQEVTMRCQPILGHNTVFWYRQTMMQGLELLAYFRNRAPLDDSGMPKDRFSAEMPDATLATLKIQPSEPRDSAVYFCARVSRGGRETQYFGPGTRLLVL.